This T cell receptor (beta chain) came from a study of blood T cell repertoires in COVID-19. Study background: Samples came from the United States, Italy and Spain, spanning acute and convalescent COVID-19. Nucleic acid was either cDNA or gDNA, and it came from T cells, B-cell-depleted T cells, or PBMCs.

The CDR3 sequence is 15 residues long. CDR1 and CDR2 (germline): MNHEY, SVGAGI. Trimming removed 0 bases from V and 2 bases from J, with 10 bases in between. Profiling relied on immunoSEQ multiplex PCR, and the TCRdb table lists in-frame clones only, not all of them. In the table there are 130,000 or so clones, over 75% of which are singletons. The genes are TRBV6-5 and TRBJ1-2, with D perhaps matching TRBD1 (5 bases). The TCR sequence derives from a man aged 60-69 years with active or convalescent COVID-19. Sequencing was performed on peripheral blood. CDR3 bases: TGTGCCAGCAGTTACTCGATTACAGGAAACTATGGCTACACCTTC. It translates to CASSYSITGNYGYTF.